There are many counts of the clone carrying this T cell receptor (beta chain). Its antigen is currently unknown. The sample originates from a study of T cell repertoires in cytomegalovirus infection. For the study at large: Public TCR beta signature analysis indicated the presence of both CMV infection and matching HLA type. Findings of the study overall: The study found HLA-C-restricted CMV-specific TCR beta clonotypes dominating the ex vivo response. Summed frequency of public TCR beta families distinguished CMV carriers with the relevant HLA.

TCRdb ran MiXCR on the reads and lists one entry per CDR3 protein. The table records roughly 280,000 distinct CDR3 sequences, approximately 22% of them present only once. The material was cultured PBMCs, obtained from culture after CMV antigen stimulation. The clonotype comes from a human donor in good health (CMV status not recorded). Some clones in this sample may be carry-over from other donors' samples.

The CDR3 DNA sequence: TGTGCCAGCAGTTACGGTACTGCTACGCGGCCCCAGCATTTT. Translation: CASSYGTATRPQHF. This rearrangement joins TRBV6-2 or TRBV6-3 to TRBJ1-5; no clear D gene. Trimming pared 2 bases from V and 9 bases from J, leaving 14 bases between. Germline loops: CDR1 MNHEY, CDR2 SVGEGT. The CDR3 sequence is 14 residues long.